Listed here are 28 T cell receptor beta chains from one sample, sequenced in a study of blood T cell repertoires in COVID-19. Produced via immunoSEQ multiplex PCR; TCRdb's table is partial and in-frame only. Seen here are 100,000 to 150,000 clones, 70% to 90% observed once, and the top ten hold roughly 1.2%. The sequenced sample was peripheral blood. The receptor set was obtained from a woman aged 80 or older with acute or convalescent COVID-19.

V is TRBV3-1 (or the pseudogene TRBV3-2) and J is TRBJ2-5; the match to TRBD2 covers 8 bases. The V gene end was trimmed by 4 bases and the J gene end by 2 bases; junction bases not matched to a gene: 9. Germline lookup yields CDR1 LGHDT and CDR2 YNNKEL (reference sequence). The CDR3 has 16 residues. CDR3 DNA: TGTGCCAGCAGCCCGCCTTTGAGCGGGGGACAAGAGACCCAGTACTTC. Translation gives CASSPPLSGGQETQYF.

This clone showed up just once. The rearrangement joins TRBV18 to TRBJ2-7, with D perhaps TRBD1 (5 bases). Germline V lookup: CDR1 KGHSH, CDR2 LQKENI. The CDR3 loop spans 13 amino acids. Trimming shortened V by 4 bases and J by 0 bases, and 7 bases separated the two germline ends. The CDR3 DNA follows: TGTGCCAGCTCACTTGACAGCTCCTACGAGCAGTACTTC. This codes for CASSLDSSYEQYF. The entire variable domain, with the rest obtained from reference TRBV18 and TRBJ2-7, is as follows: NAGVMQNPRHLVRRRGQEARLRCSPMKGHSHVYWYRQLPEEGLKFMVYLQKENIIDESGMPKERFSAEFPKEGPSILRIQQVVRGDSAAYFCASSLDSSYEQYFGPGTRLTVT.

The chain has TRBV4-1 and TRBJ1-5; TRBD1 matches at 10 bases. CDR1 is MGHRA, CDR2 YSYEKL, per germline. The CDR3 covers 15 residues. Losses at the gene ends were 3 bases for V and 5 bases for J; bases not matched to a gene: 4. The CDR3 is CASSQGQGPYQPQHF. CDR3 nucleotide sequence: TGCGCCAGCAGCCAGGGACAGGGGCCATATCAGCCCCAGCATTTT.

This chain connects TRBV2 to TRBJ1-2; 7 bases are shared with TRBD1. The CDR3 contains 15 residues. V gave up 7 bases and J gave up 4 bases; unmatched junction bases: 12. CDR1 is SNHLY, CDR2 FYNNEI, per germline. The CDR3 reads CASTPTIGGPYGYTF. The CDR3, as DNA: TGTGCCAGCACCCCGACCATAGGGGGCCCCTATGGCTACACCTTC.

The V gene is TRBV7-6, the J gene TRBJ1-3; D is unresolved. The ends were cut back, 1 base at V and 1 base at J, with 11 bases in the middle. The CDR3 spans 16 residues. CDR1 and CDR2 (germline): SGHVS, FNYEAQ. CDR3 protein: CASSLGTVRSGNTIYF. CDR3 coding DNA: TGTGCCAGCAGCTTAGGCACCGTGAGATCTGGAAACACCATATATTTT. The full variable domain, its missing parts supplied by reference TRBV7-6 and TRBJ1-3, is GAGVSQSPRYKVTKRGQDVALRCDPISGHVSLYWYRQALGQGPEFLTYFNYEAQQDKSGLPNDRFSAERPEGSISTLTIQRTEQRDSAMYRCASSLGTVRSGNTIYFGEGSWLTVV.

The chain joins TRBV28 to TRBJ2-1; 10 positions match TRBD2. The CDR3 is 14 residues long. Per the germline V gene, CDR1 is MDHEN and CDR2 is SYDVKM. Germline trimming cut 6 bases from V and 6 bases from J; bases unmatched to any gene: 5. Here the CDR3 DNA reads TGTGCCAGCAGCGTAGCGGGAGGAACCAATGAGCAGTTCTTC. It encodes CASSVAGGTNEQFF.

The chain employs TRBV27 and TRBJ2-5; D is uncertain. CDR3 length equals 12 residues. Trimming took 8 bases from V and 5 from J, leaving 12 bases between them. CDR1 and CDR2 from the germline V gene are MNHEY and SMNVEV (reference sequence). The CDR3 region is CASGYRGETQYF. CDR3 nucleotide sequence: TGTGCCAGCGGTTATAGAGGCGAGACCCAGTACTTC.

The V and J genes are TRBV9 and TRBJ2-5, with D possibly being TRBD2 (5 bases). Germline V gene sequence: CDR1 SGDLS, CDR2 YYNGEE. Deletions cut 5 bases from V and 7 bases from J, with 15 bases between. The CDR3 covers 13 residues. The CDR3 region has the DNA TGTGCCAGCAGGGACTCGTGGTACAGGACCCAGTACTTC. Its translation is CASRDSWYRTQYF. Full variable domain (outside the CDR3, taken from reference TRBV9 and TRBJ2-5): DSGVTQTPKHLITATGQRVTLRCSPRSGDLSVYWYQQSLDQGLQFLIQYYNGEERAKGNILERFSAQQFPDLHSELNLSSLELGDSALYFCASRDSWYRTQYFGPGTRLLVL.

CDR3 amino acids: CASSESRVSGNTIYF. Here the CDR3 DNA reads TGTGCCAGCAGTGAAAGCAGGGTTTCTGGAAACACCATATATTTT. This chain joins TRBV25-1 and TRBJ1-3; D is perhaps TRBD1 (5 bases). Looked up from germline, CDR1 is MGHDK and CDR2 is SYGVNS. V was clipped by 2 bases and J by 1 base, with 9 bases between them. There are 15 residues in the CDR3.

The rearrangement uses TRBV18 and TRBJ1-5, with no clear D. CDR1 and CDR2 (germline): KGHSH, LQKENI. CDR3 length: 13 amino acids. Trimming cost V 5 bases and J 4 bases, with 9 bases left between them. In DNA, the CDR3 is TGTGCCAGCTCAACAATGATAAATCAGCCCCAGCATTTT. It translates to CASSTMINQPQHF.

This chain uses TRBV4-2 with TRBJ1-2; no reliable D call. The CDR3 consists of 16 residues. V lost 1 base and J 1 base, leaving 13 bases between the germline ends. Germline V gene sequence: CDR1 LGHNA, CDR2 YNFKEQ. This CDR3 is CASSQAGGGSNYGYTF. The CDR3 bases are TGTGCCAGCAGCCAAGCCGGTGGCGGCAGTAACTATGGCTACACCTTC.

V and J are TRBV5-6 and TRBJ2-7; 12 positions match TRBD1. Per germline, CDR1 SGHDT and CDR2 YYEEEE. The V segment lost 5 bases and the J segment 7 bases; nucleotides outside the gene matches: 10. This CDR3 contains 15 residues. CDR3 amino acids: CASRRRDRGPGEQYF. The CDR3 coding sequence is TGTGCCAGCAGACGCCGGGACAGGGGGCCTGGGGAGCAGTACTTC. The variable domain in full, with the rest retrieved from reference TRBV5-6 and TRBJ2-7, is DAGVTQSPTHLIKTRGQQVTLRCSPKSGHDTVSWYQQALGQGPQFIFQYYEEEERQRGNFPDRFSGHQFPNYSSELNVNALLLGDSALYLCASRRRDRGPGEQYFGPGTRLTVT.

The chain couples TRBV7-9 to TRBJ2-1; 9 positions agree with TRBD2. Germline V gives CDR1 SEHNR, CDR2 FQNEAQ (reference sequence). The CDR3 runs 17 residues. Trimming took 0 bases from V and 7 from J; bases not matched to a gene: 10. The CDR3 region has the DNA TGTGCCAGCAGCTTAGCAGGTCGTCGCGGGAGGGGGAATGAGCAGTTCTTC. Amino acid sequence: CASSLAGRRGRGNEQFF.

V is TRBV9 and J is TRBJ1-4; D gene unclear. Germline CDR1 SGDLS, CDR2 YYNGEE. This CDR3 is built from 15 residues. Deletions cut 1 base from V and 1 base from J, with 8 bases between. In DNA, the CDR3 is TGTGCCAGCAGCGTAAGGGCGGGAACTAATGAAAAACTGTTTTTT. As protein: CASSVRAGTNEKLFF.

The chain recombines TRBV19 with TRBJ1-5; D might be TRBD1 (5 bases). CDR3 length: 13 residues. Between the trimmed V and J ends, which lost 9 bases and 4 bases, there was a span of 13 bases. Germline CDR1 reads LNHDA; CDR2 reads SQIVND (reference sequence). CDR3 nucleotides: TGTGCCAGCGAACAGGTTGGAAATCAGCCCCAGCATTTT. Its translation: CASEQVGNQPQHF.

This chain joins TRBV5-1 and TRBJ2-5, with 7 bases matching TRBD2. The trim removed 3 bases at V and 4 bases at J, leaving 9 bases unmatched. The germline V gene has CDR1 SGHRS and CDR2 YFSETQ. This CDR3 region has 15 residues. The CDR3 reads CASSSQGTKGETQYF. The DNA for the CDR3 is TGCGCCAGCAGCTCCCAAGGGACTAAGGGAGAGACCCAGTACTTC.

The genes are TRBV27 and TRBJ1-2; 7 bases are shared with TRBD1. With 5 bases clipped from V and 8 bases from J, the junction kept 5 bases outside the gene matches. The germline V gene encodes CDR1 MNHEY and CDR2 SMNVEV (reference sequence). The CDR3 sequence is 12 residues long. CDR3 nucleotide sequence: TGTGCCAGCAGTCCCTACAGGGGCGGCTACACCTTC. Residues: CASSPYRGGYTF.

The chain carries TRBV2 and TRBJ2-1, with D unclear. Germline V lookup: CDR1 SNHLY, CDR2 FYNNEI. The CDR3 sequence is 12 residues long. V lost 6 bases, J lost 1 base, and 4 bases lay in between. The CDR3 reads CASSPSYNEQFF. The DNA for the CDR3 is TGTGCCAGCAGCCCATCCTACAATGAGCAGTTCTTC.

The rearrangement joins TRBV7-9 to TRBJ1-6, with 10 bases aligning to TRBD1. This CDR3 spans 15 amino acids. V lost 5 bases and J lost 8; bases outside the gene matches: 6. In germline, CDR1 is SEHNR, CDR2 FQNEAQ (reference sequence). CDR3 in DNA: TGTGCCAGCAGCGCCTGGACAGGGGGTGATTCACCCCTCCACTTT. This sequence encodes CASSAWTGGDSPLHF.

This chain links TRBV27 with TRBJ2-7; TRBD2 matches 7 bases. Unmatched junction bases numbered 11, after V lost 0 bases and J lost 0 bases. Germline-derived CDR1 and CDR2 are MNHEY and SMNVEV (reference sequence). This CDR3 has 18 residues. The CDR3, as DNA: TGTGCCAGCAGTTTATCCGGCAGGGTCGGGACTAACTCCTACGAGCAGTACTTC. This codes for CASSLSGRVGTNSYEQYF.

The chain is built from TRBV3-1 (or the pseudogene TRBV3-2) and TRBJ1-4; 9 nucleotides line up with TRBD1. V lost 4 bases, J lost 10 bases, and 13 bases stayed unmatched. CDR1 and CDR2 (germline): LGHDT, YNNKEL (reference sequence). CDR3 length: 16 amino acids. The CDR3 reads CASSRDTGTGFRKLFF. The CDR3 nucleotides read TGTGCCAGCAGCCGAGATACCGGGACAGGGTTTCGAAAACTGTTTTTT.

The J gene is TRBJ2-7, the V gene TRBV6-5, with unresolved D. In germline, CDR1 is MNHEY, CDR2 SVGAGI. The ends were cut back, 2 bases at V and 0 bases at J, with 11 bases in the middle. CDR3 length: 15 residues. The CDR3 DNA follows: TGTGCCAGCAGTTACCGCGGTATAAGCTCCTACGAGCAGTACTTC. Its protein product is CASSYRGISSYEQYF.

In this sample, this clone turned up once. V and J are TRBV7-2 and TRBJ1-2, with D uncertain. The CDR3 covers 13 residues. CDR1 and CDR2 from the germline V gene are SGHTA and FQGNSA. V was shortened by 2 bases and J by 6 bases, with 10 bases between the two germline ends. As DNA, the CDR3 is TGTGCCAGCAGCTTAATCCGGGGTCATGGCTACACCTTC. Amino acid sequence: CASSLIRGHGYTF.

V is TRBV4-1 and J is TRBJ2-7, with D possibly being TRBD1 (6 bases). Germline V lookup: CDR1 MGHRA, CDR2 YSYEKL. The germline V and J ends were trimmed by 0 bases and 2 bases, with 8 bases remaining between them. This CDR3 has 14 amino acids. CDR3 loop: CASSQDRGPYEQYF. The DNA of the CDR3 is TGCGCCAGCAGCCAAGACAGGGGACCCTACGAGCAGTACTTC.

As DNA, the CDR3 is TGTGCCAGCTCACCACTCGGGGTAGGGGCCAAAAACATTCAGTACTTC. Translation: CASSPLGVGAKNIQYF. The J gene is TRBJ2-4, the V gene TRBV18; the D gene is possibly TRBD2 (5 bases). The germline V and J ends were trimmed by 1 base and 1 base, with 11 bases remaining between them. Germline-derived CDR1 and CDR2 are KGHSH and LQKENI. The CDR3 spans 16 residues.

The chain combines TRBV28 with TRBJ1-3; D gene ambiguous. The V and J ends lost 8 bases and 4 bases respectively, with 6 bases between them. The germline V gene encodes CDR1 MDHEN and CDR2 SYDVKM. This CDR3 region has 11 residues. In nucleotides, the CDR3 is TGTGCCAGCGTCGGGGGAAACACCATATATTTT. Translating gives CASVGGNTIYF.

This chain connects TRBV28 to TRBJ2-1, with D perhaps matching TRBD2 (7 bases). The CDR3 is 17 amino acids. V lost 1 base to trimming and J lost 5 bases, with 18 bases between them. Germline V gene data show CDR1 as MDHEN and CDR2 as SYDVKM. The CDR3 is CASSLLRGLYSNNEQFF. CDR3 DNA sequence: TGTGCCAGCAGTTTATTGCGGGGGCTGTATTCCAACAATGAGCAGTTCTTC.

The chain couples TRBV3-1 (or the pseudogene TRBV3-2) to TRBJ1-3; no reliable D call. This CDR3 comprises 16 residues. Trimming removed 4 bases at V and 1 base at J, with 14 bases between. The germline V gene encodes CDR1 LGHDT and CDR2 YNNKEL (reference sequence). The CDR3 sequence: CASSLAPRESGNTIYF. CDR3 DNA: TGTGCCAGCAGCCTAGCCCCTAGGGAGTCTGGAAACACCATATATTTT.